One sample yielded the 8 T cell receptor beta chains listed below, sequenced in a study of cytotoxic CD8 clonotypes in ibrutinib-treated CLL (dated by TCRdb to about 2021). Explained via the paper, the time point label denotes: progressive disease on ibrutinib. Receptor libraries were prepared by the immunoSEQ multiplex PCR assay. The immuneACCESS repertoire file appears here via TCRdb, limited to in-frame rearrangements. These files lack a portion of the clones; in checked studies, under half of the deficit traces to unresolved V genes, and the cause of the others is not known. This sample lists over 250,000 clones; less than 85% were detected once. The ten most abundant clones make up roughly 5.7% of the sample. Source: PBMCs, taken at disease progression, from a patient treated with ibrutinib. The receptors come from a human donor with chronic lymphocytic leukemia.

The V call is TRBV29-1, the J call TRBJ2-7; 7 nucleotides line up with TRBD1. This CDR3 spans 14 amino acids. In germline, CDR1 is SQVTM, CDR2 ANQGSEA. V lost 6 bases to trimming and J lost 3 bases; unmatched junction nucleotides: 11. This chain's CDR3 is CSVKFPGQSYEQYF. Here the CDR3 DNA reads TGCAGCGTGAAATTTCCGGGACAGAGCTACGAGCAGTACTTC.

V gene TRBV15 combines with J gene TRBJ2-1; TRBD2 aligns across 9 bases. Per germline, CDR1 LNHNV and CDR2 YYDKDF (reference sequence). The CDR3 has 15 residues. The V gene end was trimmed by 4 bases and the J gene end by 5 bases; junction bases not matched to a gene: 6. Here the CDR3 DNA reads TGTGCCACCAGCACCGGACTAGCGCTTCACAATGAGCAGTTCTTC. This translates into CATSTGLALHNEQFF.

This clone was picked up a small number of times. The V call is TRBV6-5, the J call TRBJ2-7; D is undetermined. The CDR3 has 16 residues. The germline CDR1 and CDR2 sequences are MNHEY and SVGAGI. Trimming removed 4 bases at V and 3 bases at J, with 19 bases between. The CDR3 DNA sequence: TGTGCCAGCAGTTGCCCACTTAAGGGCTCCTTCTACGAGCAGTACTTC. It encodes CASSCPLKGSFYEQYF.

The table lists this clone with a few counts. The chain recombines TRBV5-4 with TRBJ2-7; D might be TRBD1 (6 bases). Trimming cost V 1 base and J 4 bases, with 9 bases left between them. The CDR3 spans 13 residues. Germline V gives CDR1 SGHNT, CDR2 YYREEE (reference sequence). DNA of the CDR3: TGTGCCAGCAGCTTGCAGGGGAGTTACGAGCAGTACTTC. Its protein is CASSLQGSYEQYF.

This clone was counted once. The same CDR3 is also encoded by other DNA sequences in this sample. The chain links TRBV5-1 to TRBJ1-1; D is unresolved. V dropped 4 bases and J dropped 1 base, with 8 bases sitting between them. This CDR3 comprises 13 residues. The germline gives CDR1 SGHRS, CDR2 YFSETQ. The CDR3 coding sequence is TGCGCCAGCAGCCAACTCCCGAACACTGAAGCTTTCTTT. Protein sequence: CASSQLPNTEAFF.

This clone was recorded once. The chain employs TRBV18 and TRBJ1-1; D call uncertain. The V end was cut by 0 bases, the J end by 10 bases, with 12 bases between. Germline V gene lookup returns CDR1 KGHSH and CDR2 LQKENI. The CDR3 is made up of 13 amino acids. The CDR3 region is CASSPPSGLGAFF. The CDR3 DNA sequence: TGTGCCAGCTCACCACCGTCTGGGCTGGGAGCTTTCTTT.

V usage is TRBV7-2 and J usage is TRBJ2-7; 8 positions match TRBD2. The CDR3 runs to 16 residues. The V and J ends lost 6 bases and 2 bases, in that order; junction bases with no gene match: 12. Germline CDR1 SGHTA, CDR2 FQGNSA. The CDR3 DNA reads TGTGCCAGCAGACTCAGCGGGGGCGCCAGCACCTACGAGCAGTACTTC. Translated: CASRLSGGASTYEQYF. Complete variable domain (other parts from reference TRBV7-2 and TRBJ2-7): GAGVSQSPSNKVTEKGKDVELRCDPISGHTALYWYRQSLGQGLEFLIYFQGNSAPDKSGLPSDRFSAERTGGSVSTLTIQRTQQEDSAVYLCASRLSGGASTYEQYFGPGTRLTVT.

V usage is TRBV2 and J usage is TRBJ1-6; a possible D gene is TRBD1 (5 bases). Germline loops: CDR1 SNHLY, CDR2 FYNNEI. With 11 bases removed from V and 6 bases from J, the gap between germline ends came to 14 bases. The CDR3 loop spans 13 amino acids. The DNA for the CDR3 is TGTGCCGAAAGGGTAGGGGTTAATTCACCCCTCCACTTT. It encodes CAERVGVNSPLHF.